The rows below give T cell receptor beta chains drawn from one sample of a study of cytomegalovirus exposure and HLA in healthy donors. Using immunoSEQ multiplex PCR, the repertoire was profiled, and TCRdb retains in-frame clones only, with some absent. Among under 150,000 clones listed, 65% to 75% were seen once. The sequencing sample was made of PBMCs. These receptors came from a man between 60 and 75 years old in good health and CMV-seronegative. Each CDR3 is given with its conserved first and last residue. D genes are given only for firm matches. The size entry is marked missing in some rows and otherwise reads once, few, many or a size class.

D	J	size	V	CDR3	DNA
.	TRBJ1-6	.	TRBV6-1	CASSDSSPLHF	TGTGCCAGCAGTGACTCTTCACCCCTCCACTTT
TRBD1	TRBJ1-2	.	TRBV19	CASSQTGFYGYTF	TGTGCCAGTAGTCAGACAGGGTTCTATGGCTACACCTTC
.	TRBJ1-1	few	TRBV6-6	CASSYSYRDAEAFF	TGTGCCAGCAGTTACTCGTACAGGGACGCTGAAGCTTTCTTT
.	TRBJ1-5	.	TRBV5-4	CASSLAGSNQPQHF	TGTGCCAGCAGCTTGGCAGGTTCCAATCAGCCCCAGCATTTT
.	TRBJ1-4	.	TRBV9	CASSTYGGNEKLFF	TGTGCCAGCAGCACCTACGGGGGGAATGAAAAACTGTTTTTT
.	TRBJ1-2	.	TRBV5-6	CASSTGPQGYGYTF	TGTGCCAGCAGCACCGGGCCTCAGGGTTATGGCTACACCTTC
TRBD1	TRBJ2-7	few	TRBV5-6	CASSWGTGAYEQYF	TGTGCCAGCAGCTGGGGGACAGGGGCCTACGAGCAGTACTTC
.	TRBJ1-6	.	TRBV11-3	CASSLDSLNSPLHF	TGTGCCAGCAGCTTAGACAGTCTTAATTCACCCCTCCACTTT
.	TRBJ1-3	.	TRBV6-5	CASSSDTDSGNTIYF	TGTGCCAGCAGTTCCGACACGGACTCTGGAAACACCATATATTTT
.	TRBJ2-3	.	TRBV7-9	CASSLQGEVADTQYF	TGTGCCAGCAGCTTACAAGGGGAGGTGGCAGATACGCAGTATTTT
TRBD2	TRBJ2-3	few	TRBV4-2	CASSQVKAGGTDTQYF	TGTGCCAGCAGCCAAGTGAAAGCGGGAGGAACAGATACGCAGTATTTT
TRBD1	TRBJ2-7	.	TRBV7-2	CASSSRTGTYEQYF	TGTGCCAGCAGCTCACGGACAGGTACCTACGAGCAGTACTTC
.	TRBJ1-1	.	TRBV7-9	CSSSFFLGEAFF	TGTTCCAGCAGCTTCTTCCTAGGTGAAGCTTTCTTT
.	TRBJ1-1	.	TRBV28	CASSLIGLNTEAFF	TGTGCCAGCAGTCTTATCGGTCTGAACACTGAAGCTTTCTTT
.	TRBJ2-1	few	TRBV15	CATSPLPTRGGNSYNEQFF	TGTGCCACCAGCCCCCTGCCCACCAGAGGCGGGAACTCCTACAATGAGCAGTTCTTC
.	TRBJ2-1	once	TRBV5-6	CASSMVKTGRTYNEQFF	TGTGCCAGCAGTATGGTAAAGACAGGGAGGACCTACAATGAGCAGTTCTTC
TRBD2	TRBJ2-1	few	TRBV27	CASSSPTSGDNEQFF	TGTGCCAGCAGCTCCCCGACTAGCGGGGACAATGAGCAGTTCTTC
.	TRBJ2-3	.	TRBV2	CASQRRTSTDTQYF	TGTGCCAGTCAGAGAAGGACTAGCACAGATACGCAGTATTTT
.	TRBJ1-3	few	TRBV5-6	CASSFRGAGNTIYF	TGTGCCAGCAGCTTCAGGGGAGCTGGAAACACCATATATTTT
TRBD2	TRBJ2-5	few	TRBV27	CASSLLRTSLETQYF	TGTGCCAGCAGTTTACTCCGGACTAGCTTGGAGACCCAGTACTTC
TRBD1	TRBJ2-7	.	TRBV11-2	CASSFNRGSYEQYF	TGTGCCAGCAGCTTTAACAGGGGTTCCTACGAGCAGTACTTC
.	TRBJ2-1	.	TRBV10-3	CASGDQLGSYNEQFF	TGTGCCTCAGGGGACCAGTTGGGTTCCTACAATGAGCAGTTCTTC
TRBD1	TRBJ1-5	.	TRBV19	CASSKYQGAVSNQPQHF	TGTGCCAGTAGTAAATACCAGGGGGCGGTTAGCAATCAGCCCCAGCATTTT
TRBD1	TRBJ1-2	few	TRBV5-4	CASSSDRGPYGYTF	TGTGCCAGCAGCTCTGACAGGGGGCCCTATGGCTACACCTTC
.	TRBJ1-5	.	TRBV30	CAWSVLGGAQPQHF	TGTGCCTGGAGTGTACTTGGGGGGGCTCAGCCCCAGCATTTT
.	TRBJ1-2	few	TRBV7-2	CASSLAEGGHGYTF	TGTGCCAGCAGCTTAGCGGAGGGAGGGCATGGCTACACCTTC
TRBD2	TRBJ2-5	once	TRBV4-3	CASSQDRLAGREQYF	TGCGCCAGCAGCCAAGACCGACTAGCGGGAAGGGAGCAGTACTTC
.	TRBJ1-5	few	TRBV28	CASSLMADNQPQHF	TGTGCCAGCAGCTTGATGGCCGATAATCAGCCCCAGCATTTT
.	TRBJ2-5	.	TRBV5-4	CASSLGIGETQYF	TGTGCCAGCAGCTTGGGAATCGGGGAGACCCAGTACTTC
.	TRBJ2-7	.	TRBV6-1	CASSEGPLTSYEQYF	TGTGCCAGCAGTGAGGGGCCCTTAACCTCCTACGAGCAGTACTTC
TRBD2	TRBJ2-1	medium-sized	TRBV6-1	CASSGLSSYNEQFF	TGTGCCAGTTCGGGACTAAGCTCCTACAATGAGCAGTTCTTC
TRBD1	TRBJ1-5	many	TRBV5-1	CAPRRGQFNQPQHF	TGCGCCCCCCGTAGGGGACAGTTCAATCAGCCCCAGCATTTT
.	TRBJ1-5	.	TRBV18	CASSPLAVSNQPQHF	TGTGCCAGCTCACCACTAGCAGTCAGCAATCAGCCCCAGCATTTT
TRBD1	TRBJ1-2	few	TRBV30	CAWRDPGQKGYGYTF	TGTGCCTGGAGAGACCCGGGACAGAAAGGCTATGGCTACACCTTC
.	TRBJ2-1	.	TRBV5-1	CASREIAVYNEQFF	TGCGCCAGCAGGGAAATAGCGGTCTACAATGAGCAGTTCTTC
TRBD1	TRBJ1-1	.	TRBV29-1	CSVESPGQEAFF	TGCAGCGTTGAGTCCCCGGGACAGGAAGCTTTCTTT
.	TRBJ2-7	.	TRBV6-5	CASSYQGFYEQYF	TGTGCCAGCAGTTACCAGGGTTTCTACGAGCAGTACTTC
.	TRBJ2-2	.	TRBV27	CASGARGYTGELFF	TGTGCCAGCGGGGCTAGGGGGTACACCGGGGAGCTGTTTTTT
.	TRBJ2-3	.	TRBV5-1	CASRLGVGPTDTQYF	TGCGCCAGCAGGCTGGGAGTAGGTCCCACAGATACGCAGTATTTT
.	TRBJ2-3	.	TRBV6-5	CASSYEGDTQYF	TGTGCCAGCAGTTATGAGGGAGATACGCAGTATTTT
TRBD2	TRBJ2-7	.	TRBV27	CASSLGGRVSYEQYF	TGTGCCAGCAGTTTAGGAGGGAGGGTCTCCTACGAGCAGTACTTC
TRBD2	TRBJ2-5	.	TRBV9	CASSSVAGAIQETQYF	TGTGCCAGCAGCTCCGTAGCGGGAGCGATCCAAGAGACCCAGTACTTC